The present entry profiles one TCR beta chain with its context. Those patients picked for sequencing had displayed CD8+CD57+ cell expansion on flow cytometry. Genomic DNA, the template, was used for profiling of the TCR beta VDJ and CDR3. TCRdb recomputed calls from the reads with MiXCR, one row per CDR3 protein. The sample consists of approximately 58,000 distinct CDR3 sequences, around 50% of them appearing once. The sample comes from a study of CD8+CD57+ T cells in acquired aplastic anemia. Sequenced: sorted CD4+, CD8+, or CD8+CD57+ T cells (not recorded which) from PBMCs. This receptor was obtained from a human donor with aplastic anemia.

The chain's CDR3 is CSARALGWGEQFF. Here the CDR3 DNA reads TGCAGTGCAAGGGCCCTCGGGTGGGGAGAGCAGTTCTTC. The chain has TRBV20-1 and TRBJ2-1; D gene unclear. The CDR3 runs to 13 residues. Trimming took off 6 bases at V and 10 bases at J, with 19 bases between the two ends. CDR1 and CDR2 from the germline V gene are DFQATT and SNEGSKA (reference sequence).